This entry lists 30 T cell receptor beta chains sequenced from one sample in a study of Ad26.COV2.S vaccination and SARS-CoV-2 variants (dated by TCRdb to about 2021). The library was obtained by the immunoSEQ multiplex PCR assay. TCRdb holds this immuneACCESS table with in-frame rearrangements only. Some clones are missing; in checked studies, unresolved V genes explain under half, and the rest has no known cause. A total of 350,000 to 400,000 clones appear in this sample, about nine tenths of them only once. The ten largest clones represent under 4% of the sample. The sample's treatment or condition label, decoded: about 20 received Ad26.COV2.S at low or high dose, single or two shots; about 5 received placebo; per-sample allocation not given. For vaccine and placebo recipients, the sequenced repertoires came from samples collected on day 63 after the first injection. The sequenced sample was peripheral blood, obtained in a trial of Ad26.COV2.S vaccine versus placebo. The receptor set was obtained from a person aged 18-65 years who received the Ad26.COV2.S COVID-19 vaccine or a placebo.

V usage is TRBV5-6 and J usage is TRBJ2-7; 12 nucleotides align to TRBD2. J gave up 5 bases and V 3 bases, and 6 bases lay outside the gene matches. This CDR3 region has 15 residues. CDR1 and CDR2 from the germline V gene are SGHDT and YYEEEE. The CDR3 loop reads CASSSRTSGVHEQYF. CDR3 sequence (DNA): TGTGCCAGCAGCTCTCGGACTAGCGGGGTCCACGAGCAGTACTTC.

V usage is TRBV5-8 and J usage is TRBJ1-4, with D perhaps TRBD1 (6 bases). Germline V lookup: CDR1 SGHTS, CDR2 YDEGEE. The CDR3 has 15 amino acids. V dropped 3 bases and J dropped 4 bases, with 13 bases sitting between them. CDR3 region: CASSSYGGVNEKLFF. Here the CDR3 DNA reads TGTGCCAGCAGCTCCTATGGGGGCGTTAATGAAAAACTGTTTTTT.

This clone was observed a few times. The V gene is TRBV2, the J gene TRBJ1-2; weak D call: TRBD1 (5 bases). The CDR3 length is 15 residues. CDR1 and CDR2 from the germline V gene are SNHLY and FYNNEI. V was cut by 10 bases and J by 0 bases, with 18 bases left in between. CDR3 coding DNA: TGTGCCACCGCCAGGGAACCCAGAGCTAACTATGGCTACACCTTC. Translation: CATAREPRANYGYTF.

Concerning this clone itself: At the DNA level, this CDR3 is encoded by other sequences in the same sample as well. J is TRBJ1-1 and V is TRBV29-1; the D is unclear. Germline assignment: CDR1 SQVTM and CDR2 ANQGSEA. This CDR3 is 10 amino acids long. V was clipped by 6 bases and J by 2 bases, with 4 bases between them. The CDR3 reads CSVANTEAFF. CDR3 bases: TGCAGCGTGGCTAACACTGAAGCTTTCTTT. The full variable domain, with the rest looked up from reference TRBV29-1 and TRBJ1-1, is SAVISQKPSRDICQRGTSLTIQCQVDSQVTMMFWYRQQPGQSLTLIATANQGSEATYESGFVIDKFPISRPNLTFSTLTVSNMSPEDSSIYLCSVANTEAFFGQGTRLTVV.

V usage is TRBV12-3 or TRBV12-4 and J usage is TRBJ2-7; unclear D gene. Between the trimmed V and J ends, which lost 3 bases and 2 bases, there was a span of 8 bases. The CDR3 sequence is 13 residues long. CDR3 residues: CASSFTPPYEQYF. The CDR3 region has the DNA TGTGCCAGCAGTTTCACCCCCCCCTACGAGCAGTACTTC.

This rearrangement joins TRBV18 to TRBJ2-1; D is possibly TRBD2 (5 bases). This CDR3 spans 11 amino acids. From germline, CDR1 is KGHSH and CDR2 LQKENI. Between the trimmed V and J ends, which lost 3 bases and 9 bases, there was a span of 6 bases. CDR3 DNA: TGTGCCAGCTCACCGAGCGGTGAGCAGTTCTTC. Translating gives CASSPSGEQFF.

This clone occurred a few times. In the same sample, other DNA sequences code for this CDR3. This rearrangement joins TRBV5-1 to TRBJ1-2; D may be TRBD1 (5 bases). The V and J ends lost 4 bases and 3 bases respectively, with 13 bases between them. Germline CDR1 SGHRS, CDR2 YFSETQ. This CDR3 has 14 amino acids. Written as DNA, the CDR3 is TGCGCCAGCAGCCTAGCCGGGACGGACTATGGCTACACCTTC. Amino acids: CASSLAGTDYGYTF.

The chain is built from TRBV5-1 and TRBJ1-3, with unresolved D. From germline, CDR1 is SGHRS and CDR2 YFSETQ. The V gene lost 5 bases and the J gene lost 6 bases, with 12 bases spanning the gap. The CDR3 is made up of 13 amino acids. The CDR3 region is CASRDPLENTIYF. Written as DNA, the CDR3 is TGCGCCAGCAGGGACCCCCTTGAAAACACCATATATTTT. The full variable domain, with the rest looked up from reference TRBV5-1 and TRBJ1-3, is KAGVTQTPRYLIKTRGQQVTLSCSPISGHRSVSWYQQTPGQGLQFLFEYFSETQRNKGNFPGRFSGRQFSNSRSEMNVSTLELGDSALYLCASRDPLENTIYFGEGSWLTVV.

The genes are TRBV4-1 and TRBJ1-2; D may be TRBD1 (6 bases). The length of the CDR3 is 18 residues. Trimming removed 0 bases from V and 4 bases from J, with 21 bases in between. CDR1 MGHRA and CDR2 YSYEKL come from the germline V gene. The CDR3 DNA reads TGCGCCAGCAGCCAAGATACTGTTGCACGGGGGCTCGCCTATGGCTACACCTTC. Encoded protein: CASSQDTVARGLAYGYTF.

A remark on this clone: An end of the junction differs from the germline gene, which may be a read error. J is TRBJ2-5 and V is TRBV18; D is perhaps TRBD2 (6 bases). This CDR3 region has 15 residues. Germline-derived CDR1 and CDR2 are KGHSH and LQKENI. DNA of the CDR3: TGTGCCAGCTCGCCACGACTAGAGAGCCAAGAGACCCAGTACTTC. Amino acid sequence: CASSPRLESQETQYF.

This sequence joins TRBV7-9 and TRBJ2-1; 7 nucleotides agree with TRBD1. The CDR3 covers 16 residues. The germline V gene has CDR1 SEHNR and CDR2 FQNEAQ (reference sequence). The V segment lost 5 bases and the J segment 0 bases; nucleotides outside the gene matches: 7. This chain's CDR3 is CASSPETGSSYNEQFF. The CDR3 DNA reads TGTGCCAGCAGCCCGGAGACAGGGTCCTCCTACAATGAGCAGTTCTTC.

This chain connects TRBV18 to TRBJ1-1; perhaps TRBD1 as D (6 bases). CDR3 size: 14 residues. From germline, CDR1 is KGHSH and CDR2 LQKENI. V gave up 1 base and J gave up 5 bases, with 11 bases separating them. The CDR3 DNA reads TGTGCCAGCTCACCACAGGGGGTGTGGACTGAAGCTTTCTTT. Translated: CASSPQGVWTEAFF.

The V call is TRBV4-1, the J call TRBJ2-1; 7 bases agree with TRBD2. The germline CDR1 and CDR2 sequences are MGHRA and YSYEKL. This CDR3 is 16 amino acids long. V lost 1 base and J lost 7; bases outside the gene matches: 10. The chain's CDR3 is CASSQVRGTHRNEQFF. The CDR3, as DNA: TGCGCCAGCAGCCAAGTGCGGGGGACCCACCGGAATGAGCAGTTCTTC.

This rearrangement joins TRBV2 to TRBJ2-7; D might be TRBD2 (7 bases). Trimming cost V 7 bases and J 7 bases, with 20 bases left between them. Germline V gene sequence: CDR1 SNHLY, CDR2 FYNNEI. This CDR3 region has 14 residues. CDR3 sequence reads: CASTRGGGLMEQYF. CDR3 sequence (DNA): TGTGCCAGCACCCGAGGGGGGGGGCTAATGGAGCAGTACTTC.

The chain couples TRBV3-1 (or the pseudogene TRBV3-2) to TRBJ1-5, with a tentative D call TRBD1 (5 bases). There are 16 residues in the CDR3. Germline CDR1 and CDR2: LGHDT and YNNKEL (reference sequence). Between the trimmed V and J ends, which lost 1 base and 2 bases, there was a span of 12 bases. This CDR3 reads CASSQGAGLRNQPQHF. The CDR3 DNA sequence: TGTGCCAGCAGCCAAGGCGCGGGACTTCGCAATCAGCCCCAGCATTTT.

The rearrangement uses TRBV6-2 or TRBV6-3 and TRBJ2-2, with TRBD1 as a possible D gene (6 bases). The ends were cut back, 6 bases at V and 5 bases at J, with 16 bases in the middle. Germline CDR1 MNHEY, CDR2 SVGEGT. The CDR3 consists of 15 residues. As DNA, the CDR3 is TGTGCCAGCAGCAATAGACAGGTCCGGACCGGGGAGCTGTTTTTT. Translated, it gives CASSNRQVRTGELFF.

V and J are TRBV19 and TRBJ2-3, with D possibly being TRBD2 (6 bases). The CDR3 length is 14 residues. Trimming left V 3 bases short and J 10 bases short, with 17 bases between. Germline-derived CDR1 and CDR2 are LNHDA and SQIVND (reference sequence). CDR3 nucleotides: TGTGCCAGTAGTATGTCGGACTACCTCGGGTCGCAGTATTTT. This translates into CASSMSDYLGSQYF.

The genes are TRBV11-2 and TRBJ2-3, with D possibly TRBD2 on 6 matching bases. Germline V lookup: CDR1 SGHAT, CDR2 FQNNGV. The length of the CDR3 is 18 residues. Trimming took 1 base from V and 2 from J, leaving 19 bases between them. Here the CDR3 DNA reads TGTGCCAGCAGCTTAGGCTTGTTTCGCGGGATACACACAGATACGCAGTATTTT. It yields the protein CASSLGLFRGIHTDTQYF.

This clone appeared once. In nucleotides, the CDR3 is TGTGCCTGGAGTGTATTTAGCTCAGGGGCTTTCTTT. This sequence encodes CAWSVFSSGAFF. The V and J genes are TRBV30 and TRBJ1-1, with D possibly TRBD1 on 5 matching bases. This CDR3 comprises 12 residues. Trimming removed 0 bases from V and 11 bases from J, with 13 bases in between. Germline-derived CDR1 and CDR2 are GTSNPN and SVGIG (reference sequence).

The chain links TRBV7-6 to TRBJ2-3, with 10 bases matching TRBD2. Germline CDR1 reads SGHVS; CDR2 reads FNYEAQ. The J segment lost 8 bases and the V segment lost 5 bases, leaving 13 bases of the junction unmatched. The CDR3 extends over 16 amino acids. CDR3 residues: CASSPRRASGGLTQYF. Here the CDR3 DNA reads TGTGCCAGCAGCCCCCGACGGGCTAGCGGGGGCCTTACGCAGTATTTT.

The chain is built from TRBV30 and TRBJ1-1; D uncertain. The germline V and J ends were trimmed by 0 bases and 0 bases, with 11 bases remaining between them. Germline CDR1 GTSNPN, CDR2 SVGIG (reference sequence). This CDR3 has 15 residues. CDR3 region: CAWSVLGGLNTEAFF. CDR3 bases: TGTGCCTGGAGTGTACTAGGTGGGCTGAACACTGAAGCTTTCTTT.

V and J are TRBV18 and TRBJ2-4; D not certain. CDR1 KGHSH and CDR2 LQKENI come from the germline V gene. The length of the CDR3 is 13 residues. Trimming took 4 bases from V and 6 from J, leaving 10 bases between them. The DNA of the CDR3 is TGTGCCAGCTCACTCGAGAAGATAAACATTCAGTACTTC. The encoded protein is CASSLEKINIQYF. The full variable domain, completed using reference TRBV18 and TRBJ2-4, is NAGVMQNPRHLVRRRGQEARLRCSPMKGHSHVYWYRQLPEEGLKFMVYLQKENIIDESGMPKERFSAEFPKEGPSILRIQQVVRGDSAAYFCASSLEKINIQYFGAGTRLSVL.

This clone was seen only a few times. This chain connects TRBV11-2 to TRBJ2-2; D is unresolved. The germline CDR1 and CDR2 sequences are SGHAT and FQNNGV. This CDR3 has 16 residues. V was trimmed by 2 bases and J by 2 bases, leaving 12 bases between them. CDR3 sequence reads: CASSLPMGYNTGELFF. In DNA, the CDR3 is TGTGCCAGCAGCTTACCTATGGGATATAACACCGGGGAGCTGTTTTTT.

The chain couples TRBV6-5 to TRBJ1-2, with 7 bases fitting TRBD1. V lost 6 bases to trimming and J lost 5 bases; unmatched junction nucleotides: 9. Germline V lookup: CDR1 MNHEY, CDR2 SVGAGI. CDR3 length equals 14 residues. CDR3 nucleotide sequence: TGTGCCAGCAGCCGCGACAGGGACGTATATGGCTACACCTTC. This translates into CASSRDRDVYGYTF.

With regard to this clone: At one end, the junction sequence differs from germline, possibly due to a read error. This chain uses TRBV7-7 with TRBJ2-2; D ambiguous. CDR3 length equals 15 residues. Germline CDR1 and CDR2: SSHAT and FNYEAQ (reference sequence). The chain's CDR3 is CASSLDTENTGELFF. As DNA, the CDR3 is TGTGCTAGCAGCTTAGATACTGAAAACACCGGGGAGCTGTTTTTT.

The CDR3 reads CASSPPSSSDTQYF. The CDR3 coding sequence is TGTGCCAGCAGCCCCCCGTCGAGTTCAGATACGCAGTATTTT. V and J are TRBV11-3 and TRBJ2-3; D remains unclear. The CDR3 consists of 14 residues. Germline V gene sequence: CDR1 SGHNT, CDR2 YENEEA. V dropped 5 bases and J dropped 4 bases, with 13 bases sitting between them.

This clone was found once. The J gene is TRBJ2-2, the V gene TRBV2; 8 nucleotides line up with TRBD2. V trimming: 1 base; J trimming: 4 bases; junction bases outside the gene matches: 2. The germline CDR1 and CDR2 sequences are SNHLY and FYNNEI. The CDR3 has 15 residues. The CDR3 protein is CASSEGGGPTGELFF. The DNA of the CDR3 is TGTGCCAGCAGTGAAGGCGGGGGGCCCACCGGGGAGCTGTTTTTT.

The V gene is TRBV11-2, the J gene TRBJ2-5; 10 nucleotides match TRBD2. This CDR3 region has 17 residues. Germline trimming cut 0 bases from V and 5 bases from J; bases unmatched to any gene: 9. The germline CDR1 and CDR2 sequences are SGHAT and FQNNGV. DNA of the CDR3: TGTGCCAGCAGCTTAGAACTAGCAACTAGCGGGGTGGAGACCCAGTACTTC. This codes for CASSLELATSGVETQYF.

The rearrangement uses TRBV5-4 and TRBJ1-3; no reliable D call. V was trimmed by 0 bases and J by 0 bases, leaving 7 bases between them. This CDR3 is built from 15 residues. Germline CDR1 is SGHNT and CDR2 is YYREEE (reference sequence). The CDR3 coding sequence is TGTGCCAGCAGCTTGGACAGCAACTCTGGAAACACCATATATTTT. This translates into CASSLDSNSGNTIYF.

V and J are TRBV5-4 and TRBJ1-1, with D possibly TRBD1 on 5 matching bases. The germline V and J ends were trimmed by 0 bases and 2 bases, with 11 bases remaining between them. The CDR3 is 15 residues long. Per germline, CDR1 SGHNT and CDR2 YYREEE (reference sequence). This chain's CDR3 is CASSLGGGTNTEAFF. The CDR3 DNA reads TGTGCCAGCAGCTTGGGTGGGGGGACTAACACTGAAGCTTTCTTT.